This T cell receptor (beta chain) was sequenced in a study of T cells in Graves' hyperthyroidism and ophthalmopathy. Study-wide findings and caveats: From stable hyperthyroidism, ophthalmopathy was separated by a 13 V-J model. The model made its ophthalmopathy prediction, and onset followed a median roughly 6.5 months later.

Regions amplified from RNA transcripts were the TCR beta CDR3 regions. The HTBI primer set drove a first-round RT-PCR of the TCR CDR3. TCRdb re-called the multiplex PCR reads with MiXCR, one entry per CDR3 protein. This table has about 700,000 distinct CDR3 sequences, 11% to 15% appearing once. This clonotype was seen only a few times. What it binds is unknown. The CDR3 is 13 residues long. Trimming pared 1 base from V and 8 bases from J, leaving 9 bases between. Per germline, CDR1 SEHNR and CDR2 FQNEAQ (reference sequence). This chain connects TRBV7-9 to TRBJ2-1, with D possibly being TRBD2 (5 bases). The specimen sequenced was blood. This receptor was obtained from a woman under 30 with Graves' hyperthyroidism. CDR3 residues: CASSLDWGDEQFF. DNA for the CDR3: TGTGCCAGCAGCTTAGACTGGGGAGATGAGCAGTTCTTC.